The 21 T cell receptor beta chains below come from one sample, sequenced in a study of OX40 agonist ivuxolimab in advanced cancers. TCRdb's table, derived via immunoSEQ multiplex PCR, lists solely in-frame clones and lacks some. Among around 100,000 clones listed, around nine tenths were seen once. The sequenced sample was CD4+ or CD8+ T cells sorted from blood, obtained in a trial of the OX40 agonist ivuxolimab. These receptors were taken from an adult with an advanced solid tumor such as melanoma, head and neck, liver or kidney cancer.

This clone came up a few times. V is TRBV10-3 and J is TRBJ1-3; the D is unclear. The CDR3 extends over 13 amino acids. V lost 8 bases to trimming and J lost 4 bases, with 12 bases between them. Germline lookup yields CDR1 ENHRY and CDR2 SYGVKD. Here the CDR3 DNA reads TGTGCCATCGCCCGGGGAACGGGAAACACCATATATTTT. This encodes CAIARGTGNTIYF.

CDR3 nucleotides: TGTGCCAGCAGCGTAGTTCTAGCGGGAGTCGGGGCCAACACCGGGGAGCTGTTTTTT. Its translation: CASSVVLAGVGANTGELFF. The rearrangement links TRBV9 to TRBJ2-2; 10 bases agree with TRBD2. This CDR3 is built from 19 residues. Unmatched junction bases numbered 10, after V lost 0 bases and J lost 2 bases. CDR1 is SGDLS, CDR2 YYNGEE, per germline.

The CDR3 nucleotides are TGTGCCACCGAACTTCAGGGGAATGGCTACACCTTC. This encodes CATELQGNGYTF. V and J are TRBV10-3 and TRBJ1-2; maybe TRBD1 (6 bases). Trimming took 10 bases from V and 6 from J, leaving 15 bases between them. Germline lookup yields CDR1 ENHRY and CDR2 SYGVKD. There are 12 residues in the CDR3.

The chain employs TRBV28 and TRBJ2-2; D remains unclear. The V and J ends lost 6 bases and 0 bases respectively, with 8 bases between them. Germline V gene sequence: CDR1 MDHEN, CDR2 SYDVKM. This CDR3 comprises 14 residues. CDR3 nucleotide sequence: TGTGCCAGCAGAGGCGCGGCGAACACCGGGGAGCTGTTTTTT. As protein: CASRGAANTGELFF.

CDR3 nucleotide sequence: TGTGCCAGCAGCACCGTCAGGACAGGGGGCAATGAGCAGTTCTTC. This codes for CASSTVRTGGNEQFF. V gene TRBV27 combines with J gene TRBJ2-1, with 10 bases that match TRBD1. The ends lost 6 bases at V and 6 bases at J; junction bases unmatched: 8. The CDR3 spans 15 residues. Germline CDR1 MNHEY, CDR2 SMNVEV (reference sequence).

The rearrangement uses TRBV7-9 and TRBJ2-5, with D possibly matching TRBD2 (6 bases). Germline assignment: CDR1 SEHNR and CDR2 FQNEAQ (reference sequence). V shed 5 bases and J shed 0 bases, with 10 bases lying between them. The CDR3 runs to 14 residues. In DNA form, the CDR3 reads TGTGCCAGCAGCATTACTAGCAACCAAGAGACCCAGTACTTC. Translation: CASSITSNQETQYF.

CDR3 protein: CATSGGQGVDYEQYF. Written as DNA, the CDR3 is TGTGCCACCAGCGGGGGACAGGGGGTTGACTACGAGCAGTACTTC. The chain joins TRBV15 to TRBJ2-7, with TRBD1 identical over 11 bases. Trimming cost V 5 bases and J 3 bases; bases outside gene matches: 6. Germline values: CDR1 LNHNV, CDR2 YYDKDF (reference sequence). The CDR3 loop spans 15 amino acids.

The genes are TRBV5-1 and TRBJ2-3, with 10 bases identical to TRBD2. With V trimmed by 0 bases and J by 4 bases, 5 bases remained unmatched. The CDR3 totals 16 residues. CDR1 is SGHRS, CDR2 YFSETQ, per germline. The CDR3 DNA reads TGCGCCAGCAGCTTGGGGGCTAGCGGGAGTTCAGATACGCAGTATTTT. It translates to CASSLGASGSSDTQYF.

V usage is TRBV5-1 and J usage is TRBJ2-7, with a tentative D call TRBD1 (6 bases). The V and J ends lost 5 bases and 7 bases respectively, with 16 bases between them. This CDR3 has 13 amino acids. CDR1 is SGHRS, CDR2 YFSETQ, per germline. CDR3 sequence: CASRLQGAREQYF. CDR3 sequence (DNA): TGCGCCAGCAGATTACAGGGTGCTCGTGAGCAGTACTTC. Together with reference TRBV5-1 and TRBJ2-7, the CDR3 gives the full variable domain: KAGVTQTPRYLIKTRGQQVTLSCSPISGHRSVSWYQQTPGQGLQFLFEYFSETQRNKGNFPGRFSGRQFSNSRSEMNVSTLELGDSALYLCASRLQGAREQYFGPGTRLTVT.

The chain is built from TRBV15 and TRBJ1-5, with D possibly TRBD1 on 6 matching bases. V was shortened by 5 bases and J by 3 bases, with 14 bases between the two germline ends. Germline CDR1 is LNHNV and CDR2 is YYDKDF (reference sequence). The CDR3 contains 15 residues. CDR3 sequence reads: CATSESDRYNQPQHF. CDR3 sequence (DNA): TGTGCCACCAGCGAGAGTGACAGGTACAATCAGCCCCAGCATTTT.

The chain employs TRBV10-3 and TRBJ2-2; 8 positions match TRBD2. The CDR3 loop spans 14 amino acids. The J segment lost 3 bases and the V segment lost 10 bases, leaving 7 bases of the junction unmatched. Germline lookup yields CDR1 ENHRY and CDR2 SYGVKD. The DNA of the CDR3 is TGTGCCACCCTAGCGGGCGGTCACACCGGGGAGCTGTTTTTT. This codes for CATLAGGHTGELFF.

The V call is TRBV6-6, the J call TRBJ1-2, with TRBD1 matching over 10 bases. This CDR3 has 15 residues. Losses at the gene ends were 6 bases for V and 8 bases for J; bases not matched to a gene: 12. Germline CDR1 is MNHNY and CDR2 is SVGAGI (reference sequence). The CDR3 DNA is TGTGCCAGCAGCGCCTCGACAGGGGGCGCGGGGGGCTACACCTTC. Translated, it gives CASSASTGGAGGYTF.

The chain links TRBV28 to TRBJ2-6; D not resolved. The CDR3 loop spans 15 amino acids. Germline loops: CDR1 MDHEN, CDR2 SYDVKM. Trimming cost V 11 bases and J 2 bases, with 16 bases left between them. CDR3 residues: CASKNGGAGANVLTF. The DNA for the CDR3 is TGTGCCTCAAAAAACGGCGGTGCTGGGGCCAACGTCCTGACTTTC. Supplemented by reference TRBV28 and TRBJ2-6, the full variable domain reads DVKVTQSSRYLVKRTGEKVFLECVQDMDHENMFWYRQDPGLGLRLIYFSYDVKMKEKGDIPEGYSVSREKKERFSLILESASTNQTSMYLCASKNGGAGANVLTFGAGSRLTVL.

This clone was picked up a small number of times. The chain recombines TRBV4-2 with TRBJ2-2; 8 nucleotides align to TRBD2. With V trimmed by 1 base and J by 5 bases, 9 bases remained unmatched. The germline CDR1 and CDR2 sequences are LGHNA and YNFKEQ. The CDR3 is made up of 17 amino acids. The CDR3 DNA is TGTGCCAGCAGCCAAGGGGGCCGGGGGGGAGTTACCGGGGAGCTGTTTTTT. Translation: CASSQGGRGGVTGELFF.

This sequence joins TRBV19 and TRBJ2-2, with TRBD1 as a possible D gene (6 bases). The germline V gene has CDR1 LNHDA and CDR2 SQIVND (reference sequence). The CDR3 has 15 residues. Trimming pared 5 bases from V and 2 bases from J, leaving 12 bases between. The CDR3 DNA reads as TGTGCCAGTAGTGAACAGGGCCTTAACACCGGGGAGCTGTTTTTT. Protein sequence: CASSEQGLNTGELFF.

This chain joins TRBV28 and TRBJ2-1; D is ambiguous. The CDR3 contains 12 residues. Looked up from germline, CDR1 is MDHEN and CDR2 is SYDVKM. Trimming removed 6 bases at V and 10 bases at J, with 13 bases between. In DNA, the CDR3 is TGTGCCAGCAGCCTTATTATCGGGGAGCAGTTCTTC. As protein: CASSLIIGEQFF.

To note about this clone: Germline and junction disagree at one end, which may indicate a read error. This rearrangement joins TRBV30 to TRBJ2-7; D perhaps matches TRBD1 (6 bases). CDR1 is GTSNPN, CDR2 SVGIG, per germline (reference sequence). The CDR3 length is 11 residues. The CDR3 sequence is CAWSVPGVKHF. Here the CDR3 DNA reads TGTGCCTGGAGTGTACCAGGGGTTAAGCACTTC.

The V call is TRBV19, the J call TRBJ2-7, with 7 bases matching TRBD1. Germline-derived CDR1 and CDR2 are LNHDA and SQIVND (reference sequence). Unmatched junction bases numbered 2, after V lost 10 bases and J lost 2 bases. The CDR3 sequence is 11 residues long. CDR3 nucleotide sequence: TGTGCCACAGGGACAGCCTACGAGCAGTACTTC. It translates to CATGTAYEQYF.

V gene TRBV30 combines with J gene TRBJ1-1; 9 bases map to TRBD1. Germline lookup yields CDR1 GTSNPN and CDR2 SVGIG (reference sequence). Losses at the gene ends were 3 bases for V and 7 bases for J; bases not matched to a gene: 6. The CDR3 consists of 13 residues. CDR3 sequence: CAWRGQGTGEAFF. For the CDR3, the DNA is TGTGCCTGGAGAGGACAGGGGACGGGTGAAGCTTTCTTT. Full variable domain (missing parts from reference TRBV30 and TRBJ1-1): SQTIHQWPATLVQPVGSPLSLECTVEGTSNPNLYWYRQAAGRGLQLLFYSVGIGQISSEVPQNLSASRPQDRQFILSSKKLLLSDSGFYLCAWRGQGTGEAFFGQGTRLTVV.

The rearrangement uses TRBV10-2 and TRBJ1-2; D is uncertain. V was trimmed by 4 bases and J by 8 bases, leaving 17 bases between them. This CDR3 is 14 amino acids long. Germline CDR1 reads WSHSY; CDR2 reads SAAADI. The CDR3 loop reads CASSGIQLSGGYTF. The DNA for the CDR3 is TGCGCCAGCAGTGGGATACAGCTATCGGGCGGCTACACCTTC.

In its sample, this clone was seen a few times. The chain's CDR3 is CASSYGTGGYGYTF. For the CDR3, the DNA is TGTGCCAGCAGTTATGGGACAGGGGGTTATGGCTACACCTTC. The J gene is TRBJ1-2, the V gene TRBV28, with 11 bases aligning to TRBD1. V trimming: 4 bases; J trimming: 5 bases; junction bases outside the gene matches: 3. Germline V gene sequence: CDR1 MDHEN, CDR2 SYDVKM. The CDR3 has 14 amino acids.